The rows below give T cell receptor beta chains drawn from one sample of a study of cytomegalovirus exposure and HLA in healthy donors. Assay used: immunoSEQ multiplex PCR; TCRdb lists only in-frame clones, some missing. This table has approximately 200,000 clones, 70% to 90% appearing once. The sample consisted of PBMCs. The receptors derive from a woman in her fifties or sixties in good health and CMV-seronegative. CDR3s include the opening cysteine and the closing phenylalanine or tryptophan. Each record gives: J gene, V gene, CDR3 protein.

j_gene: TRBJ2-7; v_gene: TRBV11-2; CDR3aa: CASSFRDSHYEQYF
j_gene: TRBJ2-1; v_gene: TRBV7-9; CDR3aa: CASSLTSGSAHNEQFF
j_gene: TRBJ1-2; v_gene: TRBV7-9; CDR3aa: CASSLAGGQYGYTF
j_gene: TRBJ2-2; v_gene: TRBV5-1; CDR3aa: CASSPDRVNTGELFF
j_gene: TRBJ1-1; v_gene: TRBV28; CDR3aa: CASSLYQRANTEAFF
j_gene: TRBJ1-1; v_gene: TRBV2; CDR3aa: CASTFWTLAFF
j_gene: TRBJ2-3; v_gene: TRBV27; CDR3aa: CASSLRAGVRATDTQYF
j_gene: TRBJ2-7; v_gene: TRBV29-1; CDR3aa: CSATEGGTSRYEQYF
j_gene: TRBJ1-4; v_gene: TRBV9; CDR3aa: CASSGGQGAGEKLFF
j_gene: TRBJ1-2; v_gene: TRBV5-8; CDR3aa: CASSLGQGWGYTF
j_gene: TRBJ1-2; v_gene: TRBV19; CDR3aa: CASSQAYGYTF
j_gene: TRBJ2-2; v_gene: TRBV4-2; CDR3aa: CASSQAGTGRTGELFF
j_gene: TRBJ2-1; v_gene: TRBV6-5; CDR3aa: CASSYAPWSAEQFF
j_gene: TRBJ1-2; v_gene: TRBV27; CDR3aa: CASSLFSNYGYTF
j_gene: TRBJ2-2; v_gene: TRBV10-3; CDR3aa: CAIRADRPSNTGELFF
j_gene: TRBJ1-1; v_gene: TRBV7-9; CDR3aa: CASSLGKRGTEAFF
j_gene: TRBJ2-2; v_gene: TRBV19; CDR3aa: CASRIIWTGGDTGELFF
j_gene: TRBJ2-7; v_gene: TRBV7-2; CDR3aa: CASSLNRGFSEQYF
j_gene: TRBJ2-5; v_gene: TRBV30; CDR3aa: CAWSPWGVETQYF
j_gene: TRBJ2-7; v_gene: TRBV5-6; CDR3aa: CASSRRGGTYEQYF
j_gene: TRBJ1-1; v_gene: TRBV4-1; CDR3aa: CASSDRGRNTEAFF
j_gene: TRBJ1-2; v_gene: TRBV7-6; CDR3aa: CASSFRDRGGYTF
j_gene: TRBJ2-1; v_gene: TRBV5-1; CDR3aa: CASSLDGLAGVYEQFF
j_gene: TRBJ2-3; v_gene: TRBV7-9; CDR3aa: CASSLVSGRDTTDTQYF
j_gene: TRBJ1-1; v_gene: TRBV28; CDR3aa: CASRLRTNRNTEAFF
j_gene: TRBJ2-7; v_gene: TRBV30; CDR3aa: CAWSGTRPEQYF
j_gene: TRBJ2-2; v_gene: TRBV27; CDR3aa: CASSSGQGAEAGELFF
j_gene: TRBJ1-4; v_gene: TRBV15; CDR3aa: CATSRDAGGEKLFF
j_gene: TRBJ1-5; v_gene: TRBV28; CDR3aa: CASSSHSNQPQHF
j_gene: TRBJ2-2; v_gene: TRBV7-2; CDR3aa: CASSLVQGWTGELFF
j_gene: TRBJ2-7; v_gene: TRBV10-1; CDR3aa: CASSAQRGVEQYF
j_gene: TRBJ1-4; v_gene: TRBV7-9; CDR3aa: CASSGTGTRATWSEKLFF
j_gene: TRBJ1-2; v_gene: TRBV6-1; CDR3aa: CASTKTGTGNYGYTF
j_gene: TRBJ1-5; v_gene: TRBV6-5; CDR3aa: CASSYWLDQPQHF
j_gene: TRBJ2-3; v_gene: TRBV19; CDR3aa: CASMSRTDTQYF
j_gene: TRBJ2-4; v_gene: TRBV29-1; CDR3aa: CSVATSVAKNIQYF
j_gene: TRBJ2-2; v_gene: TRBV6-5; CDR3aa: CASSYSRLAGTGELFF
j_gene: TRBJ1-1; v_gene: TRBV27; CDR3aa: CASSLGLNTEAFF
j_gene: TRBJ2-4; v_gene: TRBV5-1; CDR3aa: CASSFGGMSIQYF
j_gene: TRBJ2-2; v_gene: TRBV7-9; CDR3aa: CASTILNTGELFF
j_gene: TRBJ2-1; v_gene: TRBV2; CDR3aa: CATEGLAGAGEQFF
j_gene: TRBJ1-3; v_gene: TRBV11-2; CDR3aa: CASSPGSKGNTIYF
j_gene: TRBJ1-4; v_gene: TRBV5-1; CDR3aa: CASSLGRANEKLFF
j_gene: TRBJ2-3; v_gene: TRBV7-3; CDR3aa: CASSLTSGGTDTQYF
j_gene: TRBJ1-3; v_gene: TRBV30; CDR3aa: CAWSSGTGNTIYF
j_gene: TRBJ1-3; v_gene: TRBV12-2; CDR3aa: CASRFEGAAGNTIYF
j_gene: TRBJ2-2; v_gene: TRBV27; CDR3aa: CASSFRLGELFF
j_gene: TRBJ1-4; v_gene: TRBV29-1; CDR3aa: CSAQNTGATNEKLFF
j_gene: TRBJ1-2; v_gene: TRBV18; CDR3aa: CASSPTQGFDYGYTF
j_gene: TRBJ1-5; v_gene: TRBV6-5; CDR3aa: CASSYDRGGNQPQHF
j_gene: TRBJ1-5; v_gene: TRBV19; CDR3aa: CASSIAETADSNQPQHF
j_gene: TRBJ2-5; v_gene: TRBV4-3; CDR3aa: CASSQDPDRGQTQYF
j_gene: TRBJ1-4; v_gene: TRBV11-2; CDR3aa: CASSSPGGAEKLFF
j_gene: TRBJ2-1; v_gene: TRBV6-6; CDR3aa: CASSYSGGEHNEQFF